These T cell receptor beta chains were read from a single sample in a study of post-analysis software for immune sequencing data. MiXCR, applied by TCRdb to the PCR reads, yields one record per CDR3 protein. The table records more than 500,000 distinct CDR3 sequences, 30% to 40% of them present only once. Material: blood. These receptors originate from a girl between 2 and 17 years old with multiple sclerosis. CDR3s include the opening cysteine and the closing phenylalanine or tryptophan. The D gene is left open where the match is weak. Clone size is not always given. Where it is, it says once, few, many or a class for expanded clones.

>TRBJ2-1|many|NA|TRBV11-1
TGTGCCAGCAGTAGAACCTTGGGCCATGAGCAGTTCTTC
CASSRTLGHEQFF
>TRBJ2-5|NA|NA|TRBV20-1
TGCAGTGCGGGAACAGGGATGGAGACCCAGTACTTC
CSAGTGMETQYF
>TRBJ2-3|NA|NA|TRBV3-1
TGTGCCAGCAGCATGCCCAGGGGCACGCAGTATTTT
CASSMPRGTQYF
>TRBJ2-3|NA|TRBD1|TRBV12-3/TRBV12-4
TGTGCCAGCAGTTTTCGTACAGGGACAGGGAGCACAGATGCGCAGTATTTT
CASSFRTGTGSTDAQYF
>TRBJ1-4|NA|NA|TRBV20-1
TGCAGTGCTAGAGATAAAGGCGAAAAACTGTTTTTT
CSARDKGEKLFF
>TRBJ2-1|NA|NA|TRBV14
TGTGCCAGCAGCCAAGTCACGGGATCTGAGCAGTTCTTC
CASSQVTGSEQFF
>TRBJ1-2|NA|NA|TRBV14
TGTGCCAGCAGCCAGGGAGCCCTAGGCGGACGTGGCTACACCTTC
CASSQGALGGRGYTF
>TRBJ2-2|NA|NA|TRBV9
TGTGCCAGCAGCGTAGAAGGACCGCTCACCGGGGAGCTGTTTTTT
CASSVEGPLTGELFF
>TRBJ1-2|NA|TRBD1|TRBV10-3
TGTGCCAGCAGCCGTGGACAGGGGAGGGGCTACACCTTC
CASSRGQGRGYTF
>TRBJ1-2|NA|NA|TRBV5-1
TGCGCCAGCAGCTTGGATGTAGGGGAAAGCGGCTACACCTTC
CASSLDVGESGYTF
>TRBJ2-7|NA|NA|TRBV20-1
TGCAGTGCTAGTTCGAGAGAGGTCTACGAGCAGTACTTC
CSASSREVYEQYF
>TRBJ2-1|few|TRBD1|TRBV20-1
TGCGGTGCTGGTACCGGGACAGCCACCTACAATGAGCAGTTCTTC
CGAGTGTATYNEQFF
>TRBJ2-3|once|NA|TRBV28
TGTGCCAGCGGGGTTGGAGGGCCGGGGGCAGATACGCAGTATTTT
CASGVGGPGADTQYF
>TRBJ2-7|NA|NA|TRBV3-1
TGTGCCAGCAGCCAAGAAGGGGAGACCGCCTACGAGCAGTACTTC
CASSQEGETAYEQYF
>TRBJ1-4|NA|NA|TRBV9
TGTGCCAGCAGCTGGGGGGGGGAGGATGAAAAACTGTTTTTT
CASSWGGEDEKLFF
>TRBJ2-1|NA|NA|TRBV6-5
TGTGCCAGCAGTTACTTTCAGGGGCCCTACAATGAGCAGTTCTTC
CASSYFQGPYNEQFF
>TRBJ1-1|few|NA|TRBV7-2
TGTGCCAGCAGCTTAGTGGTGTCGCAAATGAACACTGAAGCTTTCTTT
CASSLVVSQMNTEAFF
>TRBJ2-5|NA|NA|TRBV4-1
TGCGCCAGCAGCCAAGATCGAGGCTGGGGAGAGACCCAGTACTTC
CASSQDRGWGETQYF
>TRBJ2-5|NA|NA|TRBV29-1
TGCAGCTTCTCAACCGGGGGAGGACGCCAAGAGACCCAGTACTTC
CSFSTGGGRQETQYF
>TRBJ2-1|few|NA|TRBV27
TGTGCCAGCAGCCGCCTGCAGAACAATGAGCAGTTCTTC
CASSRLQNNEQFF
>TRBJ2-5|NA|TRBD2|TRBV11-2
TGTGCCAGCAGGGGGGGGAGCGGGGGTTTCGAGACCCAGTACTTC
CASRGGSGGFETQYF
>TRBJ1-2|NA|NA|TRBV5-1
TGCGCCAGCAGCTTGTTGGCCGCTCTCACGAATGGCTACACCTTC
CASSLLAALTNGYTF
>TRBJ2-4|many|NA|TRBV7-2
TGTGCCAGCAGCTTACTGGGTATTCAGTACTTC
CASSLLGIQYF